This entry lists 30 T cell receptor beta chains sequenced from one sample in a study of T-cell reconstitution after alpha-beta-depleted transplantation in children. Unique molecular identifiers tagged the TCRbeta library. TCRdb re-analysed the PCR reads in MiXCR, keeping a single row per CDR3 protein. The sample lists about 980,000 distinct CDR3 sequences; around 30% were seen once. Sequencing was performed on PBMCs, mostly from graft donor cells, taken 360 days after TCRalphabeta/CD19-depleted stem cell transplant. The source is a boy younger than two who had a stem cell transplant for SCID, so the T cells may come from the graft donor.

The gene calls are TRBV4-3 and TRBJ1-5, with 7 bases that match TRBD1. V lost 2 bases to trimming and J lost 4 bases; unmatched junction nucleotides: 2. Germline V gene data show CDR1 as LGHNA and CDR2 as YSLEER. This CDR3 is 14 amino acids long. CDR3 amino acids: CASSQKQGNQPQHF. In DNA, the CDR3 is TGCGCCAGCAGCCAAAAACAGGGGAATCAGCCCCAGCATTTT.

This clonotype occurred a few times. The chain recombines TRBV4-1 with TRBJ2-7; 8 bases fit TRBD1. The CDR3 is 14 amino acids. Germline V gene lookup returns CDR1 MGHRA and CDR2 YSYEKL. The trim removed 5 bases at V and 2 bases at J, leaving 5 bases unmatched. CDR3 sequence (DNA): TGCGCCAGCAGCTATCCGGGACAGGCCTACGAGCAGTACTTC. Translation gives CASSYPGQAYEQYF.

The V call is TRBV7-9, the J call TRBJ1-6; D possibly corresponds to TRBD1 (5 bases). Per germline, CDR1 SEHNR and CDR2 FQNEAQ (reference sequence). This CDR3 spans 18 amino acids. V lost 1 base and J lost 9, with 22 bases in between. The CDR3 spells CASSLEAAQTVVISPLHF. CDR3 in DNA: TGTGCCAGCAGCTTAGAAGCCGCACAGACAGTTGTCATTTCACCCCTCCACTTT.

This clonotype was seen only a few times. This chain uses TRBV6-1 with TRBJ1-4; TRBD1 agrees at 7 bases. This CDR3 has 14 residues. The germline gives CDR1 MNHNS, CDR2 SASEGT. Trimming at V came to 6 bases and at J to 7 bases, leaving 8 bases not matched to a gene. CDR3 sequence (DNA): TGTGCCAGCAGGACAGGGCCCTCCCTTGAAAAACTGTTTTTT. This codes for CASRTGPSLEKLFF.

The sample holds one count of this clonotype. The rearrangement joins TRBV21-1 to TRBJ2-3; TRBD1, the table's D call, lacks a check against the DNA. TRBV21-1 is shown as a pseudogene. This CDR3 is built from 13 residues. CDR3 residues: CASSTGAEPTQYF. In DNA form, the CDR3 reads TGTGCCAGCAGCACCGGGGCAGAACCGACGCAGTATTTT.

This chain links TRBV7-3 with TRBJ2-3; TRBD2 matches at 12 bases. The V and J ends lost 5 bases and 2 bases, in that order; junction bases with no gene match: 8. Looked up from germline, CDR1 is SGHTA and CDR2 is FQGTGA. This CDR3 has 17 amino acids. CDR3 sequence (DNA): TGTGCCAGCAGCGGACGGACTAGCGGGATCGACACAGATACGCAGTATTTT. Amino acids: CASSGRTSGIDTDTQYF.

The J gene is TRBJ2-3, the V gene TRBV4-1; 7 bases are shared with TRBD2. Germline loops: CDR1 MGHRA, CDR2 YSYEKL. V trimming: 3 bases; J trimming: 0 bases; junction bases outside the gene matches: 21. The CDR3 is made up of 21 amino acids. The CDR3 loop reads CASSHRVLVRGDPLSTDTQYF. CDR3 bases: TGCGCCAGCAGCCATCGGGTCCTGGTACGGGGGGATCCTCTTAGCACAGATACGCAGTATTTT.

This clonotype has a count of ten or more. The rearrangement links TRBV24-1 to TRBJ2-5; D might be TRBD1 (6 bases). Trimming stripped 5 bases from V and 0 bases from J, with 18 bases between. The CDR3 is 17 residues long. Germline V gene data show CDR1 as KGHDR and CDR2 as SFDVKD. This chain's CDR3 is CATSVRDRNLYQETQYF. The CDR3 DNA is TGTGCCACCAGTGTACGTGACAGGAACCTGTACCAAGAGACCCAGTACTTC.

This chain connects TRBV4-1 to TRBJ2-3, with D uncertain. V shed 1 base and J shed 3 bases, with 11 bases lying between them. The germline V gene encodes CDR1 MGHRA and CDR2 YSYEKL. CDR3 size: 15 residues. For the CDR3, the DNA is TGCGCCAGCAGCCAAGGTGGGGTCTTGACAGATACGCAGTATTTT. The encoded protein is CASSQGGVLTDTQYF.

The chain uses TRBV12-3 or TRBV12-4 and TRBJ2-7, with a tentative D call TRBD1 (5 bases). The CDR3 totals 15 residues. Trimming removed 6 bases from V and 0 bases from J, with 15 bases in between. The CDR3 sequence: CASSARDSLSYEQYF. For the CDR3, the DNA is TGTGCCAGCAGCGCAAGAGACAGCCTCTCCTACGAGCAGTACTTC.

The rearrangement uses TRBV5-6 and TRBJ2-3; 8 bases fit TRBD2. V was clipped by 2 bases and J by 4 bases; unmatched bases: 9. Looked up from germline, CDR1 is SGHDT and CDR2 is YYEEEE. CDR3 length: 16 residues. The CDR3 DNA follows: TGTGCCAGCAGCTTCGGCACCGGGGGGGGATCAGATACGCAGTATTTT. It codes for CASSFGTGGGSDTQYF.

This clonotype came up once. This chain uses TRBV7-6 with TRBJ2-7, with 11 bases lining up with TRBD1. Germline lookup yields CDR1 SGHVS and CDR2 FNYEAQ. V gave up 5 bases and J gave up 7 bases; unmatched junction bases: 7. The CDR3 runs 14 residues. The CDR3 sequence is CASSRGQGAREQYF. CDR3 in DNA: TGTGCCAGCAGCCGTGGACAGGGGGCGAGGGAGCAGTACTTC.

The gene calls are TRBV3-1 and TRBJ2-5; 8 bases fit TRBD1. The germline gives CDR1 LGHDT, CDR2 YNNKEL (reference sequence). This CDR3 region has 15 residues. V dropped 0 bases and J dropped 2; count of bases not matched to a gene: 2. Here the CDR3 DNA reads TGTGCCAGCAGCCAAGAGGGACAGGATCAAGAGACCCAGTACTTC. Translating gives CASSQEGQDQETQYF.

This clonotype has a handful of counts. The V and J genes are TRBV25-1 and TRBJ2-1; D is unclear. V lost 7 bases, J lost 2 bases, and 3 bases lay in between. The germline gives CDR1 MGHDK, CDR2 SYGVNS. This CDR3 is 11 amino acids long. For the CDR3, the DNA is TGTGCCAGCAAGACCTACAATGAGCAGTTCTTC. It encodes CASKTYNEQFF.

The chain recombines TRBV4-3 with TRBJ2-7; D gene uncertain. Germline V gives CDR1 LGHNA, CDR2 YSLEER. Trimming left V 3 bases short and J 5 bases short, with 11 bases between. This CDR3 contains 13 residues. The CDR3 sequence is CASSQTSSDEQYF. In DNA form, the CDR3 reads TGCGCCAGCAGCCAGACCTCAAGCGACGAGCAGTACTTC.

The rearrangement links TRBV9 to TRBJ2-1; TRBD2 is a possible D gene (6 bases). The germline gives CDR1 SGDLS, CDR2 YYNGEE. The CDR3 contains 15 residues. The V end lost 0 bases, the J end lost 8 bases, and 15 bases lay between the germline ends. The CDR3 loop reads CASSVEVGGWDEQFF. The CDR3 nucleotides are TGTGCCAGCAGCGTAGAGGTGGGGGGTTGGGATGAGCAGTTCTTC.

This clonotype was recorded a few times. The chain links TRBV7-6 to TRBJ2-1; 9 bases align to TRBD2. CDR1 and CDR2 (germline): SGHVS, FNYEAQ. The CDR3 sequence is 18 residues long. The V segment lost 3 bases and the J segment 2 bases; nucleotides outside the gene matches: 11. This CDR3 reads CASSFCKRGAGPYNEQFF. DNA for the CDR3: TGTGCCAGCAGCTTTTGTAAGCGGGGGGCCGGTCCCTACAATGAGCAGTTCTTC. Using reference TRBV7-6 and TRBJ2-1 for the parts outside the CDR3, the full variable domain is GAGVSQSPRYKVTKRGQDVALRCDPISGHVSLYWYRQALGQGPEFLTYFNYEAQQDKSGLPNDRFSAERPEGSISTLTIQRTEQRDSAMYRCASSFCKRGAGPYNEQFFGPGTRLTVL.

The J gene is TRBJ2-2, the V gene TRBV9; 7 nucleotides agree with TRBD1. V dropped 4 bases and J dropped 0; count of bases not matched to a gene: 12. Germline CDR1 and CDR2: SGDLS and YYNGEE. The CDR3 is 18 amino acids. In DNA form, the CDR3 reads TGTGCCAGCAGCCTTCGGACAGGACCCCCTGCGAACACCGGGGAGCTGTTTTTT. This encodes CASSLRTGPPANTGELFF.

This clonotype was seen a few times. The chain links TRBV28 to TRBJ1-5; perhaps TRBD1 as D (5 bases). The CDR3 has 14 amino acids. Germline V gene data show CDR1 as MDHEN and CDR2 as SYDVKM. The V end lost 9 bases, the J end lost 2 bases, and 14 bases lay between the germline ends. CDR3 sequence: CASAPQGGNQPQHF. CDR3 sequence (DNA): TGTGCCAGTGCCCCCCAGGGAGGCAATCAGCCCCAGCATTTT.

In its sample, this clonotype was seen once. The DNA of the CDR3 is TGTGCCAGCAGCTCAATACGTGGTAGCGGGGGTCCCACAGCGCCCTACAATGAGCAGTTCTTC. Encoded protein: CASSSIRGSGGPTAPYNEQFF. V is TRBV7-3 and J is TRBJ2-1; 9 nucleotides match TRBD2. This CDR3 region has 21 residues. V dropped 4 bases and J dropped 2; count of bases not matched to a gene: 21. CDR1 SGHTA and CDR2 FQGTGA come from the germline V gene.

This rearrangement joins TRBV4-3 to TRBJ2-1, with 7 bases that match TRBD2. Per germline, CDR1 LGHNA and CDR2 YSLEER. Trimming cost V 1 base and J 3 bases; bases outside gene matches: 9. CDR3 size: 17 residues. The CDR3 sequence: CASSQALGWGGYNEQFF. The CDR3 DNA follows: TGCGCCAGCAGCCAAGCCCTGGGGTGGGGGGGCTACAATGAGCAGTTCTTC.

The V and J genes are TRBV27 and TRBJ2-2; TRBD1 aligns across 9 bases. CDR1 is MNHEY and CDR2 is SMNVEV in the germline V gene (reference sequence). This CDR3 spans 15 amino acids. The V gene end was trimmed by 6 bases and the J gene end by 9 bases; junction bases not matched to a gene: 11. The CDR3, as DNA: TGTGCCAGCAGCCTTTATACAGGGGGCGGGAGGGAGCTGTTTTTT. It codes for CASSLYTGGGRELFF.

In its sample, this clonotype was seen a few times. V usage is TRBV7-2 and J usage is TRBJ2-1; tentatively, D is TRBD2 (5 bases). Trimming removed 1 base at V and 7 bases at J, with 8 bases between. The CDR3 spans 13 residues. Germline CDR1 reads SGHTA; CDR2 reads FQGNSA. The CDR3 DNA reads TGTGCCAGCAGCTTAGGGAGGTGGAATGAGCAGTTCTTC. It codes for CASSLGRWNEQFF. The full variable domain, with the rest looked up from reference TRBV7-2 and TRBJ2-1, is GAGVSQSPSNKVTEKGKDVELRCDPISGHTALYWYRQSLGQGLEFLIYFQGNSAPDKSGLPSDRFSAERTGGSVSTLTIQRTQQEDSAVYLCASSLGRWNEQFFGPGTRLTVL.

This clonotype was detected only a few times. The chain carries TRBV3-1 and TRBJ1-2; 9 bases match TRBD1. The CDR3 extends over 14 amino acids. In germline, CDR1 is LGHDT, CDR2 YNNKEL (reference sequence). Trimming at V came to 3 bases and at J to 6 bases, leaving 5 bases not matched to a gene. In DNA form, the CDR3 reads TGTGCCAGCAGCCATAGGACAGGGGAAAATGGCTACACCTTC. Residues: CASSHRTGENGYTF. Full variable domain (missing parts from reference TRBV3-1 and TRBJ1-2): DTAVSQTPKYLVTQMGNDKSIKCEQNLGHDTMYWYKQDSKKFLKIMFSYNNKELIINETVPNRFSPKSPDKAHLNLHINSLELGDSAVYFCASSHRTGENGYTFGSGTRLTVV.

The chain recombines TRBV4-1 with TRBJ2-3, with TRBD1 as a possible D gene (6 bases). Trimming stripped 2 bases from V and 2 bases from J, with 14 bases between. This CDR3 is 16 amino acids long. CDR1 is MGHRA, CDR2 YSYEKL, per germline. CDR3 amino acids: CASSQSGHPITDTQYF. CDR3 coding DNA: TGCGCCAGCAGCCAATCGGGACACCCCATCACAGATACGCAGTATTTT.

This clonotype was found a few times. The chain employs TRBV5-1 and TRBJ2-7; D perhaps matches TRBD2 (6 bases). The V and J ends lost 5 bases and 4 bases respectively, with 10 bases between them. The CDR3 runs 12 residues. Germline-derived CDR1 and CDR2 are SGHRS and YFSETQ. This CDR3 reads CASSVGGYEQYF. The DNA for the CDR3 is TGCGCCAGCAGTGTAGGAGGGTACGAGCAGTACTTC.

This clonotype was observed a few times. The chain uses TRBV6-5 and TRBJ2-1; D perhaps matches TRBD2 (6 bases). V was pared by 1 base and J by 6 bases, with 10 bases between. CDR1 and CDR2 (germline): MNHEY, SVGAGI. The CDR3 runs to 14 residues. In nucleotides, the CDR3 is TGTGCCAGCAGTTACTTCGGAGGGGTCAATGAGCAGTTCTTC. The encoded protein is CASSYFGGVNEQFF.

This clonotype was seen just once. The genes are TRBV6-1 and TRBJ2-5; possibly TRBD2 for D (5 bases). The CDR3 contains 17 residues. Per germline, CDR1 MNHNS and CDR2 SASEGT. Trimming left V 6 bases short and J 3 bases short, with 23 bases between. Here the CDR3 reads CASSTTVRGFGKETQYF. The CDR3, as DNA: TGTGCCAGCAGCACCACGGTTCGGGGTTTCGGGAAAGAGACCCAGTACTTC.

This clonotype has more than one count but fewer than ten. This chain connects TRBV19 to TRBJ2-2; tentatively, D is TRBD2 (5 bases). This CDR3 has 11 residues. Germline V gives CDR1 LNHDA, CDR2 SQIVND (reference sequence). V dropped 10 bases and J dropped 6 bases, with 9 bases sitting between them. The CDR3 coding sequence is TGTGCCACAACCGGGGCCGGGGAGCTGTTTTTT. As protein: CATTGAGELFF.

This clonotype was observed a handful of times. V gene TRBV27 combines with J gene TRBJ2-3; no firm D call. The CDR3 has 14 amino acids. The ends were cut back, 3 bases at V and 0 bases at J, with 7 bases in the middle. Per the germline V gene, CDR1 is MNHEY and CDR2 is SMNVEV (reference sequence). CDR3 DNA sequence: TGTGCCAGCAGTTTTCGTCCGAGCACAGATACGCAGTATTTT. Amino acids: CASSFRPSTDTQYF.